Following are 31 T cell receptor beta chains from one sample sequenced in a study of T-cell memory formation after mild COVID-19. Each CDR3 protein gets one entry after TCRdb re-called the 5' RACE reads with MiXCR. The repertoire consists of a few hundred thousand distinct CDR3 sequences, with under 20% occurring once and the leading ten covering 20% to 25%. The sample comprised PBMCs or a T cell subset sorted from them (not recorded which). The receptors derive from a man between 18 and 35 years old who had mild COVID-19 (a few samples of this study predate the infection). Cell type and time point are not known.

V usage is TRBV7-9 and J usage is TRBJ1-6; no clear D. Trimming removed 5 bases at V and 4 bases at J, with 9 bases between. The CDR3 covers 14 residues. Germline lookup yields CDR1 SEHNR and CDR2 FQNEAQ (reference sequence). CDR3 residues: CASSPDRYNSPLHF. The CDR3 DNA is TGTGCCAGCAGCCCCGACCGGTATAATTCACCCCTCCACTTT.

This clonotype was counted a few times. The chain is built from TRBV13 and TRBJ2-3, with 8 bases matching TRBD1. The trim removed 2 bases at V and 4 bases at J, leaving 23 bases unmatched. CDR1 PRHDT and CDR2 FYEKMQ come from the germline V gene (reference sequence). The length of the CDR3 is 21 residues. CDR3 in amino acids: CASSLMSATPNSQGVPDTQYF. The DNA of the CDR3 is TGTGCCAGCAGCTTAATGAGTGCGACACCTAATTCACAGGGGGTCCCAGATACGCAGTATTTT.

This clonotype was counted only a few times. The chain is built from TRBV4-1 and TRBJ2-2; 7 nucleotides align to TRBD2. CDR1 and CDR2 (germline): MGHRA, YSYEKL. The J segment lost 6 bases and the V segment lost 3 bases, leaving 10 bases of the junction unmatched. This CDR3 has 16 residues. CDR3 in amino acids: CASSHPAGDGSGELFF. The CDR3 DNA sequence: TGCGCCAGCAGCCACCCCGCGGGGGATGGGTCCGGGGAGCTGTTTTTT.

This clonotype was counted a few times. This chain connects TRBV6-5 to TRBJ1-5; D remains ambiguous. With 2 bases removed from V and 2 bases from J, the gap between germline ends came to 10 bases. This CDR3 region has 15 residues. The germline V gene encodes CDR1 MNHEY and CDR2 SVGAGI. The CDR3: CASSYSRPRNQPQHF. For the CDR3, the DNA is TGTGCCAGCAGTTACAGCAGACCCCGCAATCAGCCCCAGCATTTT.

With regard to this clonotype: One junction end disagrees with the germline gene, perhaps due to a read error. This chain uses TRBV28 with TRBJ1-2, with 12 bases matching TRBD1. CDR3 size: 18 residues. Germline CDR1 is MDHEN and CDR2 is SYDVKM. DNA of the CDR3: TGTGCCAGCAGTTCGACCGGGACAGGGGGCCGTGGATCCTATCGCTACACCTTC. Translating gives CASSSTGTGGRGSYRYTF.

J is TRBJ2-5 and V is TRBV29-1, with D possibly matching TRBD2 (7 bases). This CDR3 region has 18 residues. V was pared by 0 bases and J by 1 base, with 21 bases between. The V gene's germline CDR1 is SQVTM and CDR2 ANQGSEA. The CDR3 loop reads CSVEDPVPPRGGQETQYF. Here the CDR3 DNA reads TGCAGCGTTGAAGATCCAGTCCCCCCTAGGGGGGGCCAAGAGACCCAGTACTTC. The full variable domain, rest sourced from reference TRBV29-1 and TRBJ2-5, is SAVISQKPSRDICQRGTSLTIQCQVDSQVTMMFWYRQQPGQSLTLIATANQGSEATYESGFVIDKFPISRPNLTFSTLTVSNMSPEDSSIYLCSVEDPVPPRGGQETQYFGPGTRLLVL.

The table lists this clonotype with a few counts. CDR3 coding DNA: TGTGCCAGCAGAGGGACAGTTGCAACTAATGAAAAACTGTTTTTT. It codes for CASRGTVATNEKLFF. The V call is TRBV7-8, the J call TRBJ1-4; 7 nucleotides line up with TRBD1. The germline CDR1 and CDR2 sequences are SGHVS and FQNEAQ. The CDR3 consists of 15 residues. Trimming cost V 6 bases and J 0 bases; bases outside gene matches: 4.

At least ten counts were recorded for this clonotype. The rearrangement uses TRBV18 and TRBJ2-7; D gene ambiguous. The V and J ends lost 4 bases and 3 bases respectively, with 10 bases between them. CDR3 length: 13 amino acids. In germline, CDR1 is KGHSH, CDR2 LQKENI. CDR3 coding DNA: TGTGCCAGCTCACTAAGCCAGGTCTACGAGCAGTACGTC. Its translation is CASSLSQVYEQYV.

In this sample, this clonotype turned up many times. This chain uses TRBV25-1 with TRBJ2-7; no firm D call. V dropped 0 bases and J dropped 3 bases, with 6 bases sitting between them. CDR1 MGHDK and CDR2 SYGVNS come from the germline V gene. The CDR3 contains 13 residues. The CDR3 DNA reads as TGTGCCAGCAGTGAATACCCAGGCTACGAGCAGTACTTC. This gives the protein CASSEYPGYEQYF.

This clonotype was counted between two and nine times. The V gene is TRBV6-5, the J gene TRBJ1-1; TRBD1 agrees at 7 bases. Per the germline V gene, CDR1 is MNHEY and CDR2 is SVGAGI. V shed 6 bases and J 6 bases; nucleotides not matched to a gene: 4. The CDR3 has 12 amino acids. The CDR3 region is CASRTRGAEAFF. In DNA form, the CDR3 reads TGTGCCAGCAGGACCAGGGGGGCTGAAGCTTTCTTT.

This clonotype appeared a few times. V usage is TRBV7-2 and J usage is TRBJ1-3; D is unclear. This CDR3 is built from 18 residues. Looked up from germline, CDR1 is SGHTA and CDR2 is FQGNSA. V was trimmed by 5 bases and J by 0 bases, leaving 20 bases between them. CDR3 coding DNA: TGTGCCAGCAGCCGCTTAGTATTTGCGATAGACTCTGGAAACACCATATATTTT. Translating it yields CASSRLVFAIDSGNTIYF.

CDR3 DNA sequence: TGTGCCACCAGCAGAGATCGGTATTTGGGAGGGGATCATGAGCAGTACTTC. Protein sequence: CATSRDRYLGGDHEQYF. This chain joins TRBV15 and TRBJ2-7, with 7 positions matching TRBD2. The V gene's germline CDR1 is LNHNV and CDR2 YYDKDF (reference sequence). V was clipped by 0 bases and J by 7 bases; unmatched bases: 15. The CDR3 spans 17 residues.

The chain couples TRBV12-3 or TRBV12-4 to TRBJ2-3; either TRBD1 or TRBD2 may fit D (6 bases each). V was trimmed by 6 bases and J by 5 bases, leaving 15 bases between them. The CDR3 has 14 amino acids. The CDR3 DNA reads TGTGCCAGCAGCCCGGGGGCCCAGCAAGATACGCAGTATTTT. Encoded protein: CASSPGAQQDTQYF.

The chain has TRBV12-3 or TRBV12-4 and TRBJ2-7; 9 nucleotides line up with TRBD1. J lost 2 bases, V lost 3 bases, and 2 bases had no gene match. CDR3 length: 14 amino acids. The CDR3 loop reads CASSLRQGAYEQYF. DNA for the CDR3: TGTGCCAGCAGTTTGCGACAGGGGGCCTACGAGCAGTACTTC.

This clonotype appeared a few times. The chain carries TRBV5-1 and TRBJ2-6; 7 bases map to TRBD1. CDR3 length: 17 residues. Trimming removed 2 bases from V and 0 bases from J; junction bases left unmatched: 5. CDR1 and CDR2 (germline): SGHRS, YFSETQ. The CDR3 loop is CASSLQGLDSGANVLTF. CDR3 DNA: TGCGCCAGCAGCTTACAGGGGCTAGACTCTGGGGCCAACGTCCTGACTTTC.

This clonotype turned up a few times. The chain has TRBV4-2 and TRBJ2-1, with a tentative D call TRBD2 (6 bases). This CDR3 has 15 residues. Trimming removed 3 bases from V and 8 bases from J, with 17 bases in between. CDR1 is LGHNA and CDR2 is YNFKEQ in the germline V gene. The CDR3 sequence: CASSQASTRSHEQFF. As DNA, the CDR3 is TGTGCCAGCAGCCAGGCCTCGACTAGATCCCATGAGCAGTTCTTC.

This clonotype turned up a few times. The chain recombines TRBV24-1 with TRBJ2-1, with 8 bases aligning to TRBD1. V dropped 2 bases and J dropped 8; count of bases not matched to a gene: 4. The CDR3 extends over 14 amino acids. Germline V gives CDR1 KGHDR, CDR2 SFDVKD. CDR3 region: CATSDSLTGDEQFF. The CDR3 nucleotides read TGTGCCACCAGTGATTCCTTGACAGGGGATGAGCAGTTCTTC.

The rearrangement links TRBV7-7 to TRBJ2-3; 12 bases line up with TRBD2. After removal of 5 bases from V and 5 bases from J, the junction contained 11 bases not matched to a gene. Germline CDR1 SSHAT, CDR2 FNYEAQ (reference sequence). The CDR3 is made up of 17 amino acids. The CDR3 nucleotides read TGTGCCAGCAGCCCATCTAGCGGGGGGGCAAGAGGAGATACGCAGTATTTT. It codes for CASSPSSGGARGDTQYF. Filled out from reference TRBV7-7 and TRBJ2-3, the complete variable domain reads GAGVSQSPRYKVTKRGQDVTLRCDPISSHATLYWYQQALGQGPEFLTYFNYEAQPDKSGLPSDRFSAERPEGSISTLTIQRTEQRDSAMYRCASSPSSGGARGDTQYFGPGTRLTVL.

This clonotype was detected ten times or more. V gene TRBV29-1 combines with J gene TRBJ2-1, with D perhaps assigned TRBD1 or TRBD2 (6 bases each). The V end was cut by 4 bases, the J end by 7 bases, with 17 bases between. The CDR3 is made up of 14 amino acids. Germline V gives CDR1 SQVTM, CDR2 ANQGSEA. CDR3 loop: CSVVWGAGGNEQFF. The DNA of the CDR3 is TGCAGCGTTGTGTGGGGGGCAGGAGGGAATGAGCAGTTCTTC.

The CDR3 coding sequence is TGTGCCAGCAGCTCCCTCGGGGGGAGCTCCTACAATGAGCAGTTCTTC. This encodes CASSSLGGSSYNEQFF. V usage is TRBV7-2 and J usage is TRBJ2-1; TRBD2 agrees at 7 bases. V was clipped by 4 bases and J by 0 bases; unmatched bases: 6. The germline CDR1 and CDR2 sequences are SGHTA and FQGNSA. The CDR3 sequence is 16 residues long.

This clonotype was seen many times. The chain links TRBV6-5 to TRBJ2-3; D is possibly TRBD2 (6 bases). From germline, CDR1 is MNHEY and CDR2 SVGAGI. The CDR3 totals 14 residues. V was clipped by 5 bases and J by 1 base, with 10 bases between them. The CDR3 here is CASSQDYRTDTQYF. The CDR3 DNA follows: TGTGCCAGCAGTCAGGACTACCGCACAGATACGCAGTATTTT.

The genes are TRBV19 and TRBJ2-2; D is uncertain. Between the trimmed V and J ends, which lost 5 bases and 0 bases, there was a span of 7 bases. This CDR3 spans 14 amino acids. Germline assignment: CDR1 LNHDA and CDR2 SQIVND (reference sequence). The DNA of the CDR3 is TGTGCCAGTAGTGTGGCAGCGAACACCGGGGAGCTGTTTTTT. Its protein is CASSVAANTGELFF.

Here the CDR3 reads CASGRDTMSEQYV. CDR3 coding DNA: TGCGCCAGCGGCCGGGACACCATGTCTGAGCAGTACGTC. The rearrangement uses TRBV5-1 and TRBJ2-7, with D possibly being TRBD1 (6 bases). This CDR3 comprises 13 residues. The V end lost 7 bases, the J end lost 7 bases, and 18 bases lay between the germline ends. Per germline, CDR1 SGHRS and CDR2 YFSETQ.

DNA of the CDR3: TGTGCCAGCAGCTTCCAGGGGGCCTGGGGCTACACCTTC. Its translation: CASSFQGAWGYTF. The chain uses TRBV7-2 and TRBJ1-2, with 8 bases identical to TRBD1. V lost 3 bases and J lost 8; bases outside the gene matches: 5. The length of the CDR3 is 13 residues. Germline-derived CDR1 and CDR2 are SGHTA and FQGNSA. The whole variable domain, filled in from reference TRBV7-2 and TRBJ1-2, reads GAGVSQSPSNKVTEKGKDVELRCDPISGHTALYWYRQSLGQGLEFLIYFQGNSAPDKSGLPSDRFSAERTGGSVSTLTIQRTQQEDSAVYLCASSFQGAWGYTFGSGTRLTVV.

This sequence joins TRBV12-5 and TRBJ2-3; TRBD1 agrees at 7 bases. The CDR3 contains 16 residues. Germline CDR1 and CDR2: LGHNT and FRNRAP. Trimming took 0 bases from V and 2 from J; bases not matched to a gene: 5. The CDR3 sequence: CASGLVLRGSTDTQYF. In DNA form, the CDR3 reads TGTGCTAGTGGTTTGGTACTCAGGGGGTCCACAGATACGCAGTATTTT.

Ten or more counts support this clonotype. The rearrangement links TRBV12-3 or TRBV12-4 to TRBJ1-3, with 9 positions matching TRBD1. V shed 5 bases and J 7 bases; nucleotides not matched to a gene: 3. The CDR3 totals 13 residues. CDR3 sequence (DNA): TGTGCCAGCAGTGCGACAGGGGGTAACACCATATATTTT. Encoded protein: CASSATGGNTIYF.

This clonotype was counted many times. V and J are TRBV6-2 or TRBV6-3 and TRBJ2-5; maybe TRBD1 (6 bases). There are 15 residues in the CDR3. Trimming shortened V by 0 bases and J by 5 bases, and 13 bases separated the two germline ends. CDR1 and CDR2 from the germline V gene are MNHEY and SVGEGT. The CDR3 DNA reads TGTGCCAGCAGTTACTCGGCAGGGGTCGGCGAGACCCAGTACTTC. Translating gives CASSYSAGVGETQYF.

The J gene is TRBJ2-7, the V gene TRBV20-1, with 8 bases fitting TRBD1. The CDR3 has 18 amino acids. In germline, CDR1 is DFQATT, CDR2 SNEGSKA (reference sequence). Losses at the gene ends were 0 bases for V and 3 bases for J; bases not matched to a gene: 16. The chain's CDR3 is CSARDYQGAGGNFYEQYF. The CDR3 nucleotides read TGCAGTGCTAGAGATTATCAAGGCGCAGGGGGCAATTTCTACGAGCAGTACTTC.

In this sample, this clonotype turned up once. This chain links TRBV12-3 or TRBV12-4 with TRBJ2-7; D is tentatively TRBD1 or TRBD2 (6 bases each). CDR3 length: 12 amino acids. V dropped 4 bases and J dropped 5 bases, with 9 bases sitting between them. CDR3 loop: CASSWGAHEQYF. The CDR3 bases are TGTGCCAGCAGTTGGGGGGCCCACGAGCAGTACTTC.

This clonotype turned up a few times. The chain uses TRBV5-1 and TRBJ2-1; D perhaps matches TRBD2 (5 bases). The CDR3 is 13 amino acids. V lost 0 bases and J 6 bases, leaving 7 bases between the germline ends. Germline V gene sequence: CDR1 SGHRS, CDR2 YFSETQ. CDR3 DNA sequence: TGCGCCAGCAGCTTGGGCGGGTTCAATGAGCAGTTCTTC. Residues: CASSLGGFNEQFF. The full variable domain, with the rest looked up from reference TRBV5-1 and TRBJ2-1, is KAGVTQTPRYLIKTRGQQVTLSCSPISGHRSVSWYQQTPGQGLQFLFEYFSETQRNKGNFPGRFSGRQFSNSRSEMNVSTLELGDSALYLCASSLGGFNEQFFGPGTRLTVL.

This clonotype was counted many times. CDR3 DNA: TGCGCCAGCAGCCTAGATAGGGGGGCGCCCTACGAGCAGTACTTC. Translating it yields CASSLDRGAPYEQYF. The V gene is TRBV4-3, the J gene TRBJ2-7; D is possibly TRBD1 or TRBD2 (6 bases each). Trimming cost V 4 bases and J 2 bases, with 15 bases left between them. This CDR3 is built from 15 residues. Germline CDR1 is LGHNA and CDR2 is YSLEER.